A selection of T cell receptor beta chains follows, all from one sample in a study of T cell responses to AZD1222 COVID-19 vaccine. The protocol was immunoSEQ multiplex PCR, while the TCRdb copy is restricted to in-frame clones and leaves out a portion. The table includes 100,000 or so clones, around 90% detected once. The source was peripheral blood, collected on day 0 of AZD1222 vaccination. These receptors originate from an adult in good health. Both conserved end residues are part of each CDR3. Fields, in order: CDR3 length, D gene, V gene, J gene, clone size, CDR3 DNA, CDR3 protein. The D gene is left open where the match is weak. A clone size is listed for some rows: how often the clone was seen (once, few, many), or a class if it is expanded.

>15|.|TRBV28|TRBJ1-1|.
TGTGCCAGCAGTTCGAGGTGGCAGGGAGGAACTGAAGCTTTCTTT
CASSSRWQGGTEAFF
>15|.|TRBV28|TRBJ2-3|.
TGTGCCAGCAGTTTGGGACCGCTCGGAACAGATACGCAGTATTTT
CASSLGPLGTDTQYF
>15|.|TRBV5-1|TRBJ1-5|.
TGCGCCAGCAGCAGGGGGGGCGAAAGCAATCAGCCCCAGCATTTT
CASSRGGESNQPQHF
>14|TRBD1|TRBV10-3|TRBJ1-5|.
TGTGCCATCAGCCCCGGACAGGGCAATCAGCCCCAGCATTTT
CAISPGQGNQPQHF
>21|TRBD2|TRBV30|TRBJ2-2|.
TGTGCCTGGGTTAACCCCATCGGGACTAGCGGACAAATTAGAAACACCGGGGAGCTGTTTTTT
CAWVNPIGTSGQIRNTGELFF
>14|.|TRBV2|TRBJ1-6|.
TGTGCCAGCAGTGGCGGAACATTTAATTCACCCCTCCACTTT
CASSGGTFNSPLHF
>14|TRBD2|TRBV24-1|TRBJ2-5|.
TGTGCCACCAGTGAGTCAGCGGGGCAGGAGACCCAGTACTTC
CATSESAGQETQYF
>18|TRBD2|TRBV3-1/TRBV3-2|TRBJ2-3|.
TGTGCCAGCAGCCAAGAACGCTTAGCGGGAGGGCCCAGTGATACGCAGTATTTT
CASSQERLAGGPSDTQYF
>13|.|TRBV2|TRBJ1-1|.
TGTGCCAGCAGGGAGGAAGGGTGGACTGAAGCTTTCTTT
CASREEGWTEAFF
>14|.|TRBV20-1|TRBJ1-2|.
TGCAGTGCTAGTCCGGGATCCGCTAACTATGGCTACACCTTC
CSASPGSANYGYTF
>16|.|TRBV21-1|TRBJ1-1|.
TGTGCCAGCAGCAAAGAAAGTTGGAACAGGGTTACTGAAGCTTTCTTT
CASSKESWNRVTEAFF
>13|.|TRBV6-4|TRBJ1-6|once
TGTGCCAGCAGTGACAGGGATAATTCACCCCTCCACTTT
CASSDRDNSPLHF
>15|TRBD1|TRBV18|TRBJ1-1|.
TGTGCCAGCTCACCCCTTAGGACAGGGGACACTGAAGCTTTCTTT
CASSPLRTGDTEAFF
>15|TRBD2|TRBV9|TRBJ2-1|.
TGTGCCAGCAGCGTAGGGCTAGCGGACGGCGATGAGCAGTTCTTC
CASSVGLADGDEQFF
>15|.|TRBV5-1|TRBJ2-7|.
TGCGCCAGCAGCTTCCGGCTTTCGGGGAACTACGAGCAGTACTTC
CASSFRLSGNYEQYF
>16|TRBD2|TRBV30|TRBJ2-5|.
TGTGCCCAGAGCCGAGGACTAGCGGGAGTTGGTGAGACCCAGTACTTC
CAQSRGLAGVGETQYF
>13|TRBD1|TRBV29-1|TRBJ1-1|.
TGCAGCGGTTCAGGGGGCACGAACACTGAAGCTTTCTTT
CSGSGGTNTEAFF
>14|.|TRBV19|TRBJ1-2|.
TGTGCCAGTAGTCCCGGGCCTTCTAACTATGGCTACACCTTC
CASSPGPSNYGYTF
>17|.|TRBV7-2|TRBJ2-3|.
TGTGCCAGCAGCTTAGGGGCGCTGAGGGGGACCATGAATACGCAGTATTTT
CASSLGALRGTMNTQYF
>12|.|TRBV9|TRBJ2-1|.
TGTGCCAGCAGCCTGGACTTGCAGGAGCAGTTCTTC
CASSLDLQEQFF
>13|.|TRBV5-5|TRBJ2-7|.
TGTGCCAGCAGCTTGGGGGGATACTACGAGCAGTACTTC
CASSLGGYYEQYF
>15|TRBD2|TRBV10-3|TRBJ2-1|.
TGTGCCACTTCAGGACTAGCGGGAGGAAACAATGAGCAGTTCTTC
CATSGLAGGNNEQFF
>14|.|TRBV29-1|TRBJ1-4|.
TGCAGCGTTCTAAGCGGGGCGACTAATGAAAAACTGTTTTTT
CSVLSGATNEKLFF
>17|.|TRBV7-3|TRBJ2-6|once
TGTGCCAGCAGCTTGGGCAGGGCCACCCGTGGGGCCAACGTCCTGACTTTC
CASSLGRATRGANVLTF